These T cell receptor beta chains were read from a single sample in a study of T cell responses to AZD1222 COVID-19 vaccine. Only in-frame clones appear in the TCRdb table, and some are missing; sequencing was by immunoSEQ multiplex PCR. The sample has 80,000 to 100,000 clones; around 87% are singletons. The sequences come from peripheral blood, collected 28 days after the second AZD1222 dose. All receptors come from an adult who received the AZD1222 COVID-19 vaccine. Both conserved end residues are part of each CDR3. Each record gives: J gene, D gene, V gene, clone size, CDR3 DNA, CDR3 protein. A D gene is named only where the DNA matches it firmly. Expanded clones get a size class; other rows say once, few or many, or leave the size out.

>TRBJ1-1|NA|TRBV18|NA
TGTGCCAGCTCACCACCCGCCCCGGGGGACACTGAAGCTTTCTTT
CASSPPAPGDTEAFF
>TRBJ2-2|NA|TRBV25-1|NA
TGTGCCAGCAGTGGCCCCACAGGGACCCTAATCGGGGAGCTGTTTTTT
CASSGPTGTLIGELFF
>TRBJ2-3|NA|TRBV5-1|NA
TGCGCCAGCTCGACAGGAAACACAGATACGCAGTATTTT
CASSTGNTDTQYF
>TRBJ2-5|TRBD2|TRBV15|few
TGTGCCACCAGCAGAGATGCGGCGGGAGCGGAGACCCAGTACTTC
CATSRDAAGAETQYF
>TRBJ2-5|NA|TRBV7-7|once
TGTGCTAGCAGCTTAGGACGGCAAGAGACCCAGTACTTC
CASSLGRQETQYF
>TRBJ2-2|TRBD2|TRBV9|NA
TGTGCCAGCAGCGTATTAGCGGGGGTCAACACCGGGGAGCTGTTTTTT
CASSVLAGVNTGELFF
>TRBJ1-1|TRBD1|TRBV3-1/TRBV3-2|NA
TGTGCCAGCAGCCAAGCCGGGACAGCCGACACTGAAGCTTTCTTT
CASSQAGTADTEAFF
>TRBJ1-2|TRBD1|TRBV2|NA
TGTGCCAGCAGCCTAATGACAGGGGATAACTATGGCTACACCTTC
CASSLMTGDNYGYTF
>TRBJ1-5|NA|TRBV19|NA
TGTGCCAGTAGTATATACAGGGACAATCAGCCCCAGCATTTT
CASSIYRDNQPQHF
>TRBJ2-7|TRBD1|TRBV18|NA
TGTGCCAGCTCACAAGGACAGGGCCCCTACGAGCAGTACTTC
CASSQGQGPYEQYF
>TRBJ1-1|NA|TRBV5-1|NA
TGCGCCAGCAGCTTCGTAGGAGGAAACACTGAAGCTTTCTTT
CASSFVGGNTEAFF
>TRBJ1-5|TRBD1|TRBV23-1|NA
TGCGCCAGCAGTCAACCAGACGGCCACTGCCGGGACAGGAATCAGCCCCAGCATTTT
CASSQPDGHCRDRNQPQHF
>TRBJ2-5|TRBD1|TRBV5-1|NA
TGCGCCAGCAGCGAAACCCGGGACAGATACCAAGAGACCCAGTACTTC
CASSETRDRYQETQYF
>TRBJ1-5|NA|TRBV19|NA
TGTGCCAGTAGAGGACGGTCGGATCAGCCCCAGCATTTT
CASRGRSDQPQHF
>TRBJ2-2|NA|TRBV9|once
TGTGCCAGCAGCGTAGCGCCCGGGGAGCTGTTTTTT
CASSVAPGELFF
>TRBJ2-6|NA|TRBV2|NA
TGTGCCAGCAGACGGGGGAATACGTTAGGGGCCAACGTCCTGACTTTC
CASRRGNTLGANVLTF
>TRBJ1-1|TRBD1|TRBV27|NA
TGTGCCAGCAGAAGTTATACAGGGGGCATGGGGACTGAAGCTTTCTTT
CASRSYTGGMGTEAFF
>TRBJ2-7|TRBD2|TRBV3-1/TRBV3-2|NA
TGTGCCAGCAGCCAAGGGGGGGGCTCCTACGAGCAGTACTTC
CASSQGGGSYEQYF
>TRBJ2-5|NA|TRBV5-4|NA
TGTGCCAGATTAAGTGGGGTCGCGGAGACCCAGTACTTC
CARLSGVAETQYF
>TRBJ2-7|TRBD1|TRBV4-3|NA
TGCGCCAGCAGCCAAGGTAGGACAGGAGACGAGCAGTACTTC
CASSQGRTGDEQYF
>TRBJ1-1|TRBD1|TRBV7-3|NA
TGTGCCAGCAGCGCGTCCCGGGACAGGGTTAACACTGAAGCTTTCTTT
CASSASRDRVNTEAFF
>TRBJ1-5|NA|TRBV19|NA
TGTGCCAGTAGTGGACCGATGAAGGGGCCCCAGCATTTT
CASSGPMKGPQHF
>TRBJ2-1|NA|TRBV29-1|NA
TGCAGCGTTGAAGGCAGAAGTGAGCAGTTCTTC
CSVEGRSEQFF
>TRBJ2-5|TRBD1|TRBV29-1|NA
TGCAGCGTTGATATGCCAGGGGGGACCCAGTACTTC
CSVDMPGGTQYF
>TRBJ2-3|TRBD2|TRBV5-1|NA
TGCGCCAGCAGCTTGGGTATGGGACTAGCGGGAGGATCTGATACGCAGTATTTT
CASSLGMGLAGGSDTQYF
>TRBJ2-1|TRBD1|TRBV6-1|NA
TGTGCCAGCCAAGGACAGGGAATTAGTCATGAGCAGTTCTTC
CASQGQGISHEQFF
>TRBJ2-7|TRBD1|TRBV18|NA
TGTGCCAGCTCACCACCGGCCCGCGGGACAGGGGAGTACGAGCAGTACTTC
CASSPPARGTGEYEQYF
>TRBJ2-3|NA|TRBV2|few
TGTGCCAGCAGAGGGGACTCTTCTTACACAGATACGCAGTATTTT
CASRGDSSYTDTQYF